This T cell receptor beta chain was identified in a study of cytomegalovirus exposure and HLA in healthy donors. Primers: 60 Vbeta forward and 13 Jbeta reverse. In the original workflow: As a later analysis found, there were approximately 80 million unique TCR beta chains, of which around 10 million were shared. The assay was immunoSEQ multiplex PCR, and TCRdb's table has in-frame clones only and misses some. D and trimming were read from the DNA, whereas the V and J calls and clone size are those reported in that table. The repertoire holds around 110,000 clones, with approximately 76% as singletons. Details on this clone: A read error may produce the germline difference seen at one junction end.

Germline V lookup: CDR1 SGHNT, CDR2 YYREEE (reference sequence). The CDR3 is made up of 14 amino acids. Sequenced: PBMCs. The chain has TRBV5-4 and TRBJ1-2; TRBD1 agrees at 9 bases. This TCR came from a man between 18 and 29 years old in good health and CMV-seronegative. The CDR3 nucleotides read TGTGCCAGCACCGTGGACAGGGGAGACTATGGCTACCCCTTC. Translation gives CASTVDRGDYGYPF.